Given below is one T cell receptor beta chain in context. The data belong to a study of blood T cell repertoires in COVID-19. Study information: Nucleic acid was either cDNA or gDNA, and it came from T cells, B-cell-depleted T cells, or PBMCs.

The table came from immunoSEQ multiplex PCR; TCRdb's copy has only in-frame clones and leaves some out. This table holds about 140,000 clones, 70% to 90% found once. This CDR3 has 16 amino acids. V lost 5 bases and J lost 1, with 17 bases in between. The V gene's germline CDR1 is LGHNT and CDR2 FRNRAP. The genes are TRBV12-5 and TRBJ1-1; a weak D match, TRBD1 (5 bases). The specimen sequenced was peripheral blood. This clonotype was sampled from a man aged 65 to 85 with acute or convalescent COVID-19. CDR3 coding DNA: TGTGCTAGTGGTACCGACTCAAGGGGAGGGAACACTGAAGCTTTCTTT. Translation: CASGTDSRGGNTEAFF.